This T cell receptor beta chain was captured in a study of beta chain features in type 1 diabetes (dated by TCRdb to 2016 to 2018). At the level of the whole study: Mean age, gender distribution, total cell number and subset yield were not different between patients and healthy donors. A total of about 99,000,000 sorted cells were examined across all samples, and RNA yield correlated strongly with the number of cells per subset. The study compared TCRB repertoires of sorted circulating CD4+ T cell subsets between recently diagnosed type 1 diabetes patients and matched healthy donors. Regulatory and stem cell-like memory subsets were isolated from only 8 patients and about eight healthy donors, whereas naive and central memory subsets came from all 30 or so donors.

Here is what the overall study found, with its caveats: Because cDNA was sequenced instead of genomic DNA, highly expressing activated cells could be over-represented, though the groups showed no difference in activation or CD3 levels. Shorter templates might be favored by PCR, yet because patient and control samples were amplified and corrected together, any such skew would affect both groups equally. At VDJ recombination sites, type 1 diabetes patients had fewer insertions and more deleted nucleotides, which implies abnormalities in thymic rearrangement. Naive, central memory and regulatory TCRB repertoires appeared more similar among patients than among healthy donors. In all four CD4+ subsets, TCRB CDR3 length was moderately but significantly shorter in type 1 diabetes patients. Because small numbers of individuals were included in the HLA sub-analyses, any influence of HLA type on TCRB rearrangement was left unresolved.

This clone has more than one count but fewer than ten. Its antigen target is currently unknown. No base quality information exists; no much larger clone differs at one position. For CDR1 and CDR2, the germline V gene (reference sequence) lists LNHDA and SQIVND. Clipping removes 3 bases from V and 5 bases from J, with 5 as the unmatched junction base count. From the cysteine through the phenylalanine, the CDR3 covers 14 amino acids. Of all the DNA, just the CDR3 is kept, 42 bases in frame from base 1. From each donor, a single peripheral blood sample of about 116 mL on average was drawn into heparinised tubes. Using a panel that included CD45RO, CCR7, CD25, CD127, CD95 and CD27, naive, central memory, regulatory and stem cell-like memory CD4+ T cells were sorted on a BD FACSAria II. Every sorted population had a purity above 98%. Right away, PBMCs were isolated by Lymphoprep density gradient centrifugation and were stained directly, with no culture step. So that batch effects would be minimized, each experiment stained and sorted samples in pairs, pairing one healthy donor with one patient.

The entire amount of isolated RNA was reverse transcribed using the High Capacity cDNA Reverse Transcription Kit, so the sequenced TCRB transcripts were expressed ones. Naive, central memory and regulatory T cell samples underwent deep immunoSEQ sequencing, averaging about 3.57 million total reads per sample. Sorted cells were lysed in RLT buffer, and RNA was extracted using DNase-treated RNeasy Micro or Mini kits according to cell number. Each cell subset was processed on its own to prevent cross-contamination, while patient and healthy donor samples were processed together. TCRB sequences were amplified from cDNA with the immunoSEQ multiplex PCR, producing 87-bp fragments spanning the CDR3 region. Sequencing of the amplicons was done on the Illumina HiSeq platform. The study's processing was this. Synthetic template baselines were used to correct PCR bias computationally, reads within Hamming distance 2 were collapsed together, and singletons that could not be merged were discarded. Reads were aligned against IMGT to assign V, D and J genes, CDR3 length and insertions or deletions at six rearrangement sites. Within each subset, clonotype counts were normalized to sorted cell number, and only after that were true diversity and Gini coefficients computed with the tcR R package. The overlap coefficient, calculated on TCRB nucleotide sequences, was used to measure repertoire sharing. The table comes from immuneACCESS by way of TCRdb, which keeps in-frame sequences with V and J called. Part of the clones is missing from these tables; in studies checked, under half for an unresolved V gene and the rest for unknown reasons. V, J and clone size are those of that table, while D and trimming were read from the DNA. This sample gives around 100,000 clones in total; 25% to 35% of them show up just once. Together, the top ten hold roughly 0.5% of the sample.

Sequenced material: central memory CD4+ T cells from blood. The clonotype originates from a woman under 30 with type 1 diabetes. The chain was built from TRBV19 and TRBJ2-3, and TRBD1 matches 7 of the central bases. Read as DNA, the sequence is TGTGCCAGTAGTATCCCGAACAGGGGAGATACGCAGTATTTT. This encodes CASSIPNRGDTQYF.